In this sample, the clone carrying this T cell receptor beta chain turned up a few times. The data were taken from a study of blood T cells in healthy people across ages. With 8 bases removed from V and 4 bases from J, the gap between germline ends came to 19 bases. CDR1 and CDR2 from the germline V gene are MNHEY and SVGAGI. This CDR3 spans 15 amino acids. A second PCR of roughly 7 to 11 cycles used a sample-barcoded 5' primer and a J-beta primer mix. Each cDNA molecule was tagged by a template-switch adaptor with 12 random nucleotides. TCRdb ran MiXCR on the 5' RACE reads and lists one entry per CDR3 protein. The data contain some 700,000 distinct CDR3 sequences, approximately 43% of them seen just once; the ten biggest clones take up around 20%. There were at least 5.5 micrograms of total RNA extracted from every sample.

The rearrangement uses TRBV6-5 and TRBJ2-3; weak D call: TRBD2 (6 bases). This sequence was found in a woman aged 55-69 years in good health. Sequenced input: blood. The CDR3 loop is CASRGGGIGSDTQYF. CDR3 coding DNA: TGTGCCAGCCGCGGCGGCGGGATTGGGTCAGATACGCAGTATTTT.